This TCR beta chain was recorded in a study of cytomegalovirus exposure and HLA in healthy donors. The overall study: Unique TCRs numbering some 80 million, obtained from HLA-typed donors, made up an early data release.

Study observations and caveats: V- and J-gene trimming in TCR beta was tied to a missense DCLRE1C variant by an analysis performed later.

This clone was recorded a few times. The antigen remains unidentified. Germline V gene data show CDR1 as SGHDN and CDR2 as FVKESK. The CDR3 is 15 residues long. Trimming removed 4 bases at V and 3 bases at J, with 14 bases between. The PCR had 60 Vbeta and 13 Jbeta primers. Repertoires were generated with immunoSEQ multiplex PCR, while TCRdb's copy carries only in-frame clones and drops some. Altogether around 110,000 clones are present, 65% to 90% being singletons, with the ten largest covering about 1.6%. The clonotype comes from a man in his fifties or sixties in good health and CMV-seronegative. The chain is built from TRBV14 and TRBJ2-3; tentatively, D is TRBD2 (8 bases). The sequenced sample was PBMCs. The CDR3 nucleotides read TGTGCCAGCAGCCCCGGGAGGGGGCATACAGATACGCAGTATTTT. This gives the protein CASSPGRGHTDTQYF.